This TCR beta chain came from a study of cytomegalovirus exposure and HLA in healthy donors. Whole-study results and caveats: Reports showed the classifier diagnosing cytomegalovirus status with high specificity and sensitivity. As confirmed in vitro, three CMV-associated chains were specific for CMV antigens.

Trimming at V came to 1 base and at J to 13 bases, leaving 10 bases not matched to a gene. The CDR3 runs to 15 residues. Germline V lookup: CDR1 KGHSH, CDR2 LQKENI. Using immunoSEQ multiplex PCR, the repertoire was profiled, and TCRdb retains in-frame clones only, with some absent. The sample lists approximately 150,000 clones, around 90% seen once, with about 4.9% in the top ten. With regard to this clone: Its antigen remains unknown.

Sample: PBMCs. The chain employs TRBV18 and TRBJ1-4, with TRBD1 matching over 9 bases. The receptor comes from a man aged 18 to 35 in good health and CMV-seropositive. CDR3 DNA sequence: TGTGCCAGCTCACCACGGGGACAGGGCTCCGGGGGACTGTTTTTT. Its protein is CASSPRGQGSGGLFF.